This T cell receptor (beta chain) derives from a study of identical twins. Germline lookup yields CDR1 SGHRS and CDR2 YFSETQ. This CDR3 has 13 amino acids. This clonotype has a count of ten or more. An end of the junction differs from the germline gene, which may be a read error. MiXCR, run by TCRdb on the 5' RACE reads, gives a single entry per CDR3 protein. The sample lists about 890,000 distinct CDR3 sequences; roughly an eighth were seen once. These sequences were also reported in another study, on yellow fever vaccine responses in identical twins.

The rearrangement uses TRBV5-1 and TRBJ2-5, with D possibly TRBD1 on 6 matching bases. The TCR was taken from a woman in her late teens or twenties in good health. The sample taken for sequencing was PBMCs. The chain's CDR3 is CASSLGQKETQYF. For the CDR3, the DNA is TGTGCCAGCAGTTTAGGACAGAAAGAGACCCAGTACTTC.